Below, 27 T cell receptor beta chains from the same sample are listed, as sequenced in a study of post-analysis software for immune sequencing data. Unique molecular identifiers had been added to the TCR beta cDNA libraries. Via MiXCR, TCRdb re-called the PCR reads, giving one row per CDR3 protein. The sample contains hundreds of thousands of distinct CDR3 sequences, about 60% of which appear only once. Whole-study findings and limits: The study found TRBV5-6, TRBV5-1 and TRBV20-1 among four to six TRBV segments more frequent in patients than controls.

These receptors have no known antigen. The sequencing input was blood. Source of these receptors: a girl aged 2 to 10 with multiple sclerosis.

This rearrangement joins TRBV7-9 to TRBJ1-2; D ambiguous. The V gene's germline CDR1 is SEHNR and CDR2 FQNEAQ (reference sequence). The CDR3 contains 15 residues. Trimming stripped 4 bases from V and 2 bases from J, with 14 bases between. The CDR3 is CASSSLTQENYGYTF. The CDR3 nucleotides are TGTGCCAGCAGCTCCCTGACGCAGGAGAACTATGGCTACACCTTC.

V is TRBV27 and J is TRBJ2-5; D is unclear. The CDR3 contains 17 residues. Between the trimmed V and J ends, which lost 6 bases and 2 bases, there was a span of 22 bases. Per the germline V gene, CDR1 is MNHEY and CDR2 is SMNVEV (reference sequence). The chain's CDR3 is CASSTPWVIGGQETQYF. As DNA, the CDR3 is TGTGCCAGCAGCACCCCTTGGGTCATCGGTGGACAAGAGACCCAGTACTTC.

The V and J genes are TRBV6-5 and TRBJ2-7, with unresolved D. CDR1 is MNHEY and CDR2 is SVGAGI in the germline V gene. The CDR3 is 13 residues long. V lost 5 bases and J 0 bases, leaving 8 bases between the germline ends. The CDR3 region is CASSDFASYEQYF. The DNA of the CDR3 is TGTGCCAGCAGTGACTTTGCCTCCTACGAGCAGTACTTC.

CDR3 bases: TGTGCCAGCAGCCTGACTAGCGGGCGGGCAGCTGGTGAGCAGTACTTC. This translates into CASSLTSGRAAGEQYF. V usage is TRBV11-2 and J usage is TRBJ2-4; 10 bases agree with TRBD2. Germline CDR1 and CDR2: SGHAT and FQNNGV. With 5 bases clipped from V and 13 bases from J, the junction kept 17 bases outside the gene matches. The CDR3 spans 16 residues.

The chain uses TRBV4-3 and TRBJ2-7, with 7 bases matching TRBD1. Germline trimming cut 9 bases from V and 4 bases from J; bases unmatched to any gene: 6. From germline, CDR1 is LGHNA and CDR2 YSLEER. The CDR3 loop spans 12 amino acids. As DNA, the CDR3 is TGCGCCAGAAGGGGGCCGGTTTACGAGCAGTACTTC. It specifies CARRGPVYEQYF.

Comment on this clonotype: At one end the junction does not follow the germline gene, possibly because of a read error. J is TRBJ2-5 and V is TRBV3-1; no firm D call. The germline V gene encodes CDR1 LGHDT and CDR2 YNNKEL (reference sequence). The CDR3 runs 14 residues. This CDR3 reads CANSQVENQETQYF. The CDR3 DNA follows: TGTGCCAACAGCCAAGTAGAGAACCAAGAGACCCAGTACTTC.

V and J are TRBV9 and TRBJ2-7; tentative D call: TRBD2 (6 bases). Per the germline V gene, CDR1 is SGDLS and CDR2 is YYNGEE. This CDR3 is 16 amino acids long. Trimming took 0 bases from V and 3 from J, leaving 16 bases between them. The CDR3 loop is CASSVATRGLYYEQYF. The DNA for the CDR3 is TGTGCCAGCAGCGTAGCCACGAGAGGACTATACTACGAGCAGTACTTC.

The chain links TRBV20-1 to TRBJ2-5, with D perhaps matching TRBD1 (6 bases). Between the trimmed V and J ends, which lost 0 bases and 13 bases, there was a span of 21 bases. This CDR3 has 14 residues. Germline CDR1 and CDR2: DFQATT and SNEGSKA (reference sequence). The CDR3 DNA sequence: TGCAGTGCTAGAGATAGGGACGCCCACAGGGAGTCGTACTTC. It is translated as CSARDRDAHRESYF.

This chain joins TRBV6-5 and TRBJ2-1, with 8 bases that match TRBD2. Germline V gene sequence: CDR1 MNHEY, CDR2 SVGAGI. V gave up 0 bases and J gave up 7 bases; unmatched junction bases: 11. The CDR3 runs 17 residues. CDR3 nucleotides: TGTGCCAGCAGTTACTCGACGGGACTAGGATTGAGTAATGAGCAGTTCTTC. Protein product: CASSYSTGLGLSNEQFF.

The V gene is TRBV5-1, the J gene TRBJ2-4, with a weak D call TRBD2 (6 bases). CDR1 is SGHRS, CDR2 YFSETQ, per germline. The ends were cut back, 3 bases at V and 0 bases at J, with 13 bases in the middle. This CDR3 region has 16 residues. The CDR3 DNA reads TGCGCCAGCAGCTGGGGACTGGAGGAAGCCAAAAACATTCAGTACTTC. It encodes CASSWGLEEAKNIQYF. Filled out from reference TRBV5-1 and TRBJ2-4, the complete variable domain reads KAGVTQTPRYLIKTRGQQVTLSCSPISGHRSVSWYQQTPGQGLQFLFEYFSETQRNKGNFPGRFSGRQFSNSRSEMNVSTLELGDSALYLCASSWGLEEAKNIQYFGAGTRLSVL.

The chain links TRBV29-1 to TRBJ2-3, with D unclear. CDR1 is SQVTM and CDR2 is ANQGSEA in the germline V gene. This CDR3 spans 12 amino acids. V lost 4 bases and J 0 bases, leaving 5 bases between the germline ends. The CDR3 is CSVALSTDTQYF. The CDR3 nucleotides read TGCAGCGTTGCTCTAAGCACAGATACGCAGTATTTT.

This clonotype was detected a few times. This chain connects TRBV11-2 to TRBJ1-2; 7 bases are a match to TRBD1. This CDR3 spans 13 amino acids. J was trimmed by 4 bases and V by 5 bases; bases with no gene match: 4. CDR1 SGHAT and CDR2 FQNNGV come from the germline V gene. The CDR3 is CASSMGQFYGYTF. In DNA, the CDR3 is TGTGCCAGCAGCATGGGACAGTTCTATGGCTACACCTTC.

The chain links TRBV29-1 to TRBJ2-1; TRBD1 matches 9 bases. Germline CDR1 SQVTM, CDR2 ANQGSEA. J lost 6 bases, V lost 5 bases, and 8 bases had no gene match. This CDR3 is 14 amino acids long. CDR3 amino acids: CSVRPGQGSNEQFF. The CDR3 nucleotides read TGCAGCGTTCGCCCGGGACAGGGTTCCAATGAGCAGTTCTTC.

In its sample, this clonotype was seen a few times. The chain is built from TRBV10-3 and TRBJ2-5; D unresolved. Deletions cut 10 bases from V and 2 bases from J, with 17 bases between. The CDR3 spans 14 residues. CDR1 and CDR2 from the germline V gene are ENHRY and SYGVKD. The CDR3, as DNA: TGTGCCACCAGGCAGTTCGATCTTCAAGAGACCCAGTACTTC. Translating it yields CATRQFDLQETQYF.

The rearrangement links TRBV24-1 to TRBJ2-3; D is undetermined. With 0 bases removed from V and 0 bases from J, the gap between germline ends came to 6 bases. The CDR3 extends over 15 amino acids. Germline assignment: CDR1 KGHDR and CDR2 SFDVKD. The DNA of the CDR3 is TGTGCCACCAGTGATTTGCGGCAGAGCACAGATACGCAGTATTTT. Its protein is CATSDLRQSTDTQYF.

The CDR3: CASSLEGTEVSYNEQFF. The CDR3 nucleotides are TGCGCCAGCAGCTTGGAAGGGACAGAAGTCTCCTACAATGAGCAGTTCTTC. J is TRBJ2-1 and V is TRBV5-1; 7 positions match TRBD1. The CDR3 is 17 amino acids. The V gene end was trimmed by 0 bases and the J gene end by 0 bases; junction bases not matched to a gene: 6. Germline CDR1 and CDR2: SGHRS and YFSETQ. Complete variable domain (other parts from reference TRBV5-1 and TRBJ2-1): KAGVTQTPRYLIKTRGQQVTLSCSPISGHRSVSWYQQTPGQGLQFLFEYFSETQRNKGNFPGRFSGRQFSNSRSEMNVSTLELGDSALYLCASSLEGTEVSYNEQFFGPGTRLTVL.

This rearrangement joins TRBV9 to TRBJ2-4, with 9 bases that match TRBD1. V trimming: 3 bases; J trimming: 15 bases; junction bases outside the gene matches: 16. CDR3 length: 15 residues. CDR1 is SGDLS and CDR2 is YYNGEE in the germline V gene. CDR3 nucleotide sequence: TGTGCCAGCAGCGCTACAGGGGGCGCAGGCTACGAGCGGTACTTC. Its protein is CASSATGGAGYERYF.

The chain couples TRBV7-2 to TRBJ2-7, with a weak D call TRBD2 (5 bases). Judging by the DNA end, TRBJ2-5 fits better; the J call may be wrong. The germline V gene encodes CDR1 SGHTA and CDR2 FQGNSA. This CDR3 is 15 amino acids long. The chain's CDR3 is CASSSLRGQVGTQYF. The CDR3 region has the DNA TGTGCCAGCAGCTCCTTGCGCGGGCAAGTGGGGACCCAGTACTTC.

The chain links TRBV7-9 to TRBJ2-5; D call uncertain. The J call may not be correct, given that the DNA end is closer to TRBJ2-7. CDR3 length: 13 amino acids. The germline V gene has CDR1 SEHNR and CDR2 FQNEAQ (reference sequence). The DNA of the CDR3 is TGTGCCAGCAGCTTCCCAATGGGCTACGAGCAGTACTTC. This encodes CASSFPMGYEQYF.

The chain has TRBV29-1 and TRBJ2-1, with TRBD2 identical over 11 bases. V shed 6 bases, J shed 6 bases, and the junction held 7 bases outside the gene matches. The germline gives CDR1 SQVTM, CDR2 ANQGSEA. The CDR3 has 14 amino acids. CDR3 residues: CSVSTSGTPNEQFF. As DNA, the CDR3 is TGCAGCGTGTCGACTAGCGGGACCCCCAATGAGCAGTTCTTC.

This clonotype was seen a handful of times. The chain joins TRBV29-1 to TRBJ2-1, with a possible D match to TRBD1 (6 bases). Deletions cut 6 bases from V and 10 bases from J, with 13 bases between. This CDR3 is 11 amino acids long. Germline CDR1 is SQVTM and CDR2 is ANQGSEA. The CDR3 here is CSVTTGLEQFF. CDR3 DNA sequence: TGCAGCGTGACTACAGGGTTAGAGCAGTTCTTC.

This sequence joins TRBV20-1 and TRBJ1-2; maybe TRBD1 (6 bases). Germline V gene data show CDR1 as DFQATT and CDR2 as SNEGSKA (reference sequence). The CDR3 length is 13 residues. Trimming took off 1 base at V and 7 bases at J, with 13 bases between the two ends. CDR3 protein: CSARGSGEGGYTF. The DNA of the CDR3 is TGCAGTGCTAGAGGGTCAGGGGAGGGTGGCTACACCTTC.

There are a few counts of this clonotype. This sequence joins TRBV10-3 and TRBJ2-3, with D tentatively TRBD1 or TRBD2 (5 bases each). V was shortened by 4 bases and J by 0 bases, with 11 bases between the two germline ends. The CDR3 is 15 amino acids. Per the germline V gene, CDR1 is ENHRY and CDR2 is SYGVKD. CDR3 sequence: CAISVGTASTDTQYF. CDR3 nucleotides: TGTGCCATCAGTGTGGGGACGGCTAGCACAGATACGCAGTATTTT.

The chain carries TRBV6-1 and TRBJ2-3, with 11 bases fitting TRBD2. From germline, CDR1 is MNHNS and CDR2 SASEGT. The CDR3 has 17 amino acids. J lost 3 bases, V lost 1 base, and 6 bases had no gene match. The CDR3 sequence: CASSEGFRTSGTDTQYF. CDR3 sequence (DNA): TGTGCCAGCAGTGAAGGCTTTCGGACTAGCGGGACAGATACGCAGTATTTT.

This clonotype was seen only a few times. The V and J genes are TRBV7-2 and TRBJ2-1; 10 bases agree with TRBD2. Per germline, CDR1 SGHTA and CDR2 FQGNSA. This CDR3 region has 16 residues. The ends lost 5 bases at V and 9 bases at J; junction bases unmatched: 13. This chain's CDR3 is CASSPQAGGSFGEQFF. In DNA form, the CDR3 reads TGTGCCAGCAGCCCACAAGCGGGGGGGAGCTTTGGTGAGCAGTTCTTC.

This chain joins TRBV9 and TRBJ1-4; no clear D. Trimming pared 4 bases from V and 8 bases from J, leaving 15 bases between. CDR1 and CDR2 from the germline V gene are SGDLS and YYNGEE. CDR3 length: 14 residues. CDR3 sequence: CASSPRGGGEKLFF. The CDR3 nucleotides read TGTGCCAGCAGCCCCCGAGGAGGCGGGGAAAAACTGTTTTTT.

The chain employs TRBV12-3 or TRBV12-4 and TRBJ2-4; D might be TRBD1 (6 bases). V lost 5 bases and J 2 bases, leaving 16 bases between the germline ends. CDR3 length equals 16 residues. For the CDR3, the DNA is TGTGCCAGCAGTGGAGGCAGGGGTAGACCCAAAAACATTCAGTACTTC. It encodes CASSGGRGRPKNIQYF.